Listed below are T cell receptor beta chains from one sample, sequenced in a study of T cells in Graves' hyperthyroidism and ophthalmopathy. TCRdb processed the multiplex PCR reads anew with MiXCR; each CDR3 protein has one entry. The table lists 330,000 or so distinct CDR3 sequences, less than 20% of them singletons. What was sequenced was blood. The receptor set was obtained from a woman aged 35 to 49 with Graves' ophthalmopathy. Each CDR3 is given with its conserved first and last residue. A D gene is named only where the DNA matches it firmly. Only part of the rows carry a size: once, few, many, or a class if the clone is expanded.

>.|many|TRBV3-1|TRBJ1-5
TGTGCCAGCAGCCAAGTAGGGACAATTCAGCCCCAGCATTTT
CASSQVGTIQPQHF
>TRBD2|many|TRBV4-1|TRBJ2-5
TGCGCCAGCAGCCCCCGCGGGACTAGAGAGACCCAGTACTTC
CASSPRGTRETQYF
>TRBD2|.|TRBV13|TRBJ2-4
TGTGCCAGCAGCAGAACTAGCGGAGGCATTCAGTACTTC
CASSRTSGGIQYF
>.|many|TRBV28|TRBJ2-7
TGTGCCAGCAGTTTTCCCCTTGGAGCAGAAGCCTACGAGCAGTACTTC
CASSFPLGAEAYEQYF
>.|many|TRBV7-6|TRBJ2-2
TGTGCCAGCAGCTTAGTGCACAGAGATAACACCGGGGAGCTGTTTTTT
CASSLVHRDNTGELFF
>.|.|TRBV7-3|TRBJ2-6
TGTGCCAGCAGCTTAAACGGGGGCGCTGGGGCCAACGTCCTGACTTTC
CASSLNGGAGANVLTF
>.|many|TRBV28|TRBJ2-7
TGTGCCAGCAGTCACCGGGACAACCCCTACGAGCAGTACTTC
CASSHRDNPYEQYF
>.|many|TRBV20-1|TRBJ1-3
TGCAGTGCTAGAGGGCCCCCCCTCTCTGGAAACACCATATATTTT
CSARGPPLSGNTIYF
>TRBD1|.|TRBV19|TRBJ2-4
TGTGCCAGTAGTACTTCCGGGACAGGGCCCAAAAACATTCAGTACTTC
CASSTSGTGPKNIQYF
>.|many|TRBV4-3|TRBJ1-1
TGCGCCAGCAGCCAAGCGGCAGGGAACACTGAAGCTTTCTTT
CASSQAAGNTEAFF
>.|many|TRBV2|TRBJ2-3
TGTGCCAGCAGTGATTCCGGGTACACAGATACGCAGTATTTT
CASSDSGYTDTQYF
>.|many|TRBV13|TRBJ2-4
TGTGCCAGCAGCTTAGGCGACAGGCTAGCCAAAAACATTCAGTACTTC
CASSLGDRLAKNIQYF
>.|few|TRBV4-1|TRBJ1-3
TGCGCCAGCAGCCAAGCCGGGGGAGGTGACACCATATATTTT
CASSQAGGGDTIYF
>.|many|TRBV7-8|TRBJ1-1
TGTGCCAGCAGCTTAGCGACGGGGTACACTGAAGCTTTCTTT
CASSLATGYTEAFF
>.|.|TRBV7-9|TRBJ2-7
TGTGCCAGCAGCGCCTTTTACGAGCAGTACTTC
CASSAFYEQYF
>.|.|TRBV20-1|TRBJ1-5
TGCAGTGCTTCTTACACAGGGAATCAGCCCCAGCATTTT
CSASYTGNQPQHF
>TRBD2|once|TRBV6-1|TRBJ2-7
TGTGCCAGCAGTGCCCGCCCGGGACTAGCGGGAGGTGCCTACGAGCAGTACTTC
CASSARPGLAGGAYEQYF
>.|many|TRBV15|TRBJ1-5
TGTGCCACCAGCAGAGTACCGGGACCAGGGGCGCCCCAGCATTTT
CATSRVPGPGAPQHF
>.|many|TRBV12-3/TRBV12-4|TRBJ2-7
TGTGCCAGCAGTTTGTCGGGTATTGCCTACGAGCAGTACTTC
CASSLSGIAYEQYF